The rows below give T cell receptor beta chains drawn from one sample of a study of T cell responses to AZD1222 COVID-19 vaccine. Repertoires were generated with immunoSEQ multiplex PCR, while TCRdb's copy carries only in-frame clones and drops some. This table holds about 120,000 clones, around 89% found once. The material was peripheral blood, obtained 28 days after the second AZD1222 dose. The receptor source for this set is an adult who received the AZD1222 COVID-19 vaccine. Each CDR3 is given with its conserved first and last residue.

CASSQQGVETQYF,TRBV4-1,TRBJ2-5
CASSRARLPESGELFF,TRBV18,TRBJ2-2
CASSQQGIGPEAFF,TRBV2,TRBJ1-1
CASSLGQGLSVSYEQYF,TRBV5-1,TRBJ2-7
CATLPTSTDTQYF,TRBV10-3,TRBJ2-3
CASSQGGAPNSPLHF,TRBV7-2,TRBJ1-6
CASSFDSGSNYGYTF,TRBV27,TRBJ1-2
CASSLAEGGAGNTIYF,TRBV7-2,TRBJ1-3
CASSPPILGKNIQYF,TRBV18,TRBJ2-4
CASSDPNRPNTEAFF,TRBV25-1,TRBJ1-1
CARIQGSGYNEQFF,TRBV5-3,TRBJ2-1
CASHIRASGSYNEQFF,TRBV19,TRBJ2-1
CASSLDGLPDTQYF,TRBV11-3,TRBJ2-3
CASSPTDTQYF,TRBV7-2,TRBJ2-3
CASSTTGQGQPQHF,TRBV18,TRBJ1-5
CASRNRNSNQPQHF,TRBV6-4,TRBJ1-5
CASSFRGEQYF,TRBV13,TRBJ2-7
CASITGNREWPHEQYF,TRBV3-1/TRBV3-2,TRBJ2-7
CASSPATGPQHF,TRBV27,TRBJ1-5
CASLPGPENSPLHF,TRBV19,TRBJ1-6
CASSSGLRGRADTQYF,TRBV7-9,TRBJ2-3
CASSQGGLVYNEQFF,TRBV3-1/TRBV3-2,TRBJ2-1
CASSRGGVVGRELFF,TRBV7-2,TRBJ2-2
CASREGLAGVETQYF,TRBV7-7,TRBJ2-5
CASSQAGPQHF,TRBV6-2/TRBV6-3,TRBJ1-5
CASSDRRNTEAFF,TRBV6-2/TRBV6-3,TRBJ1-1
CASSATGFQPQHF,TRBV9,TRBJ1-5
CASSLRNYGYTF,TRBV7-2,TRBJ1-2
CASLTGTGNNQPQHF,TRBV28,TRBJ1-5
CAISSRGATTYEQYF,TRBV10-3,TRBJ2-7
CASRLGSGVGYGYTF,TRBV12-2,TRBJ1-2
CASSLAGGNQPQHF,TRBV5-6,TRBJ1-5
CASRRDRGIYNEQFF,TRBV7-3,TRBJ2-1
CASSGGLAETQYF,TRBV18,TRBJ2-5
CASSSPRTYNNEKLFF,TRBV28,TRBJ1-4
CASSDAGTGYTF,TRBV6-4,TRBJ1-2
CASSAGSEQFF,TRBV5-4,TRBJ2-1
CASRRVGSYNEQFF,TRBV27,TRBJ2-1
CASSVQAEETQYF,TRBV9,TRBJ2-5
CASSLGASTDTQYF,TRBV11-2,TRBJ2-3
CASSLVSRASYEQYF,TRBV5-8,TRBJ2-7
CAISVGRQGPNSPLHF,TRBV10-3,TRBJ1-6
CAISEGQYHNSPLHF,TRBV10-3,TRBJ1-6
CASSLGRGPLQPQHF,TRBV28,TRBJ1-5
CASSPRGRGPRGTEAFF,TRBV28,TRBJ1-1
CASSSLGAYYEQYF,TRBV7-2,TRBJ2-7
CASSLDRNTEAFF,TRBV13,TRBJ1-1
CAWSKDRGYGYTF,TRBV30,TRBJ1-2
CASSSLGGSTDTQYF,TRBV19,TRBJ2-3
CAWKRDTSSYEQYF,TRBV30,TRBJ2-7
CASSFDSFGYTF,TRBV7-2,TRBJ1-2
CASHRGDRSGTEAFF,TRBV7-9,TRBJ1-1
CASSQDPGQGTEAFF,TRBV4-3,TRBJ1-1
CASYPRDRNTGELFF,TRBV11-2,TRBJ2-2
CASSPTSGGTGYEQYF,TRBV4-2,TRBJ2-7